This entry is about one TCR beta chain. Its specificity is not known. These data originate in a study of Ad26.COV2.S vaccination and SARS-CoV-2 variants. Study-wide background: The donor participated in the COV1001 trial, in its Ad26.COV2.S arm.

Stated treatment: some 20 received Ad26.COV2.S at low or high dose, single or two shots; 5 received placebo; per-sample allocation not given. Collection of the samples took place on day 63 after the first injection of vaccine or placebo. A Boston adult aged 18-55 years was the donor. In the vaccine, an Ad26 vector expressed the SARS-CoV-2 spike of the Wuhan strain. Method: immunoSEQ multiplex PCR; TCRdb's copy keeps in-frame clones and lacks some. The sample consists of 300,000 to 450,000 clones, around 83% of them appearing once. Regarding the study as a whole: Reports say spike-specific CD8+ and CD4+ T cell responses covered substantial breadth after vaccination.

Germline V gene sequence: CDR1 SGHRS, CDR2 YFSETQ. Trimming removed 5 bases at V and 5 bases at J, with 19 bases between. The CDR3 is 16 amino acids. Sequenced here: peripheral blood, sampled in a trial of Ad26.COV2.S vaccine versus placebo. The receptor was derived from a person aged 18 to 59 who received the Ad26.COV2.S COVID-19 vaccine or a placebo. J is TRBJ1-4 and V is TRBV5-1; TRBD1 might be the D (5 bases). As DNA, the CDR3 is TGCGCCAGCAGACCTGCCGGGACCCACCCGAATGAAAAACTGTTTTTT. It translates to CASRPAGTHPNEKLFF.